The text below deals with one TCR beta chain. The specificity of this receptor is unknown. No qualities accompany the bases; no much larger clone lies one base away. The sample belongs to a study of blood T cell repertoires in COVID-19 (dated by TCRdb to 2018 to 2020). Looking at the study overall: The collaborator samples originated in the United States, Italy and Spain and spanned the acute and convalescent phases of COVID-19. The repertoires were released in a freely available public database intended as a resource for research on the immune response to SARS-CoV-2. The prospective study material was composed of cDNA or gDNA derived from T cells, B-cell-depleted T cells, or PBMCs. Where available, HLA class I and class II types were taken from metadata supplied by the sample provider and were not determined by assay-based typing. The samples were drawn from the first 160 participants of the ongoing ImmuneRACE study and from some 1,300 subjects provided by 6 global collaborators. Subjects who had been exposed to COVID-19, were actively infected with it, or had recovered from it provided the deeply sampled blood TCRbeta repertoires that made up the dataset. The sample metadata nearly always contained a de-identified subject ID, COVID-19 status, age in years and sex. The paper as a whole reports these results and caveats: The quantity of clinical and demographic metadata differed by source and by participant and was supplied without curation.

The immunoSEQ Assay, a bias-controlled multiplex PCR, was used to amplify TCRbeta CDR3 regions from genomic DNA. In the paper's pipeline: Nucleated cell counts per sample were estimated from amplification of reference gene primers within the assay. Sequence reads were collapsed and filtered to measure the absolute abundance of every unique TCRbeta CDR3 rearrangement. For each sample, productive Simpson clonality was calculated by taking the square root of Simpson's diversity index across productive rearrangements. The table comes from immuneACCESS by way of TCRdb, which keeps in-frame sequences with V and J called. Part of the clones is missing from these tables; in studies checked, under half for an unresolved V gene and the rest for unknown reasons. V and J calls and clone size come straight from that table; D and trimming were deduced from the DNA. The sample has fewer than 80,000 clones on record, about 87% of them singletons. The ten top clones hold 1% of the sample.

The cysteine opens and the phenylalanine closes a CDR3 of 14 amino acids. CDR3 DNA is the only sequence kept; it has 42 bases, read in frame from the first base. At the junction V is shortened by 0 bases and J by 7 bases, with 10 bases in between. CDR1 and CDR2 (LNHDA, SQIVND) derive from the germline V gene (reference sequence). Whole blood was collected in K2EDTA tubes by collaborating institutions according to the institutions' own protocols. For TCRbeta analysis, collaborators shipped samples in one of three forms: frozen whole blood, isolated PBMCs, or DNA extracted from either of those sample types.

The sample taken for sequencing was peripheral blood. The TCR comes from an older man with acute or convalescent COVID-19. The sequence links TRBV19 to TRBJ1-5, with the D gene uncertain. The nucleotide sequence reads as follows: TGTGCCAGTAGTATAGACATCGGGATACAGCCCCAGCATTTT. This encodes CASSIDIGIQPQHF. The full variable domain, completed from the reference TRBV19 and TRBJ1-5 proteins outside the CDR3, reads DGGITQSPKYLFRKEGQNVTLSCEQNLNHDAMYWYRQDPGQGLRLIYYSQIVNDFQKGDIAEGYSVSREKKESFPLTVTSAQKNPTAFYLCASSIDIGIQPQHFGDGTRLSIL.